The clone carrying this T cell receptor beta chain occurred many times. Samples came from axillary lymph nodes draining the breast cancer. The data stem from a study of breast tumors, draining lymph nodes, adjacent tissues. TCRdb passed the multiplex PCR reads through MiXCR, listing each CDR3 protein once. The table shows 130,000 or so distinct CDR3 sequences, with less than 35% occurring only once. This CDR3 has 14 residues. The ends were cut back, 2 bases at V and 4 bases at J, with 12 bases in the middle. Germline CDR1 SNHLY, CDR2 FYNNEI. J is TRBJ2-7 and V is TRBV2; no clear D gene. What was sequenced was axillary lymph node tissue. The sequence was collected from a female donor with breast cancer. Some clones in this sample may be carry-over from other donors' samples. The CDR3 sequence: CASSEHSPLYEQYV. In DNA, the CDR3 is TGTGCCAGCAGTGAACACAGCCCCCTTTACGAGCAGTACGTC.